Listed here is a single T cell receptor beta chain. One end of the junction fails to match germline, which may point to a read error. The CDR3 covers 11 residues. The data were taken from a study of blood T cell repertoires in COVID-19. The wider study: PBMCs, B-cell-depleted T cells, or T cells were the source of the cDNA or gDNA that made up the material.

Study processing details: Reference gene primer amplification gave nucleated cell count estimates. Sequenced by immunoSEQ multiplex PCR; TCRdb stores in-frame clones only, minus some. The DNA gave D and trimming, while V, J and clone size come from that table. The sample has roughly 250,000 clones, roughly 84% seen once. Specimen: peripheral blood. This chain joins TRBV12-3 or TRBV12-4 and TRBJ2-1; TRBD2 is a possible D gene (6 bases). The TCR sequence derives from a woman aged 40 to 50 who had recovered from COVID-19. The CDR3 coding sequence is TGTGCCAGCAGTTTGAGGGACTCACGGATCTTC. This encodes CASSLRDSRIF.